A single T cell receptor (beta chain) is shown here with its context. Clones were sequenced by immunoSEQ multiplex PCR, and TCRdb holds only the in-frame ones, with some missing. The sample includes 150,000 to 200,000 clones, approximately 88% of them seen just once. The data were obtained in a study of T cell responses to AZD1222 COVID-19 vaccine. The V gene lost 0 bases and the J gene lost 6 bases, with 14 bases spanning the gap. Per germline, CDR1 MNHEY and CDR2 SVGEGT. CDR3 size: 15 residues. The sequence was collected from an adult who received the AZD1222 COVID-19 vaccine. The chain combines TRBV6-2 or TRBV6-3 with TRBJ1-1; D is undetermined. Sequencing used peripheral blood, obtained 28 days after the second AZD1222 dose. The CDR3 spells CASSYSEGAVPEAFF. The CDR3 DNA reads as TGTGCCAGCAGTTACTCGGAGGGCGCGGTACCTGAAGCTTTCTTT.